This entry lists 5 T cell receptor beta chains sequenced from one sample in a study of vaccination effects on CD4 cells after COVID-19. Sequencing used immunoSEQ multiplex PCR; TCRdb keeps in-frame clones, though not all of them. The data show tens of thousands of clones, with 55% to 75% seen just once and 15% to 20% held by the top ten. No antigen is known for these receptors. CD4+ T cells specific for antigen were expanded with viral peptide pools by the ViraFEST assay before sequencing. Following 10 days of culture, CD4+ T cells were isolated. Each vaccine recipient was nucleocapsid antibody negative and had no prior SARS-CoV-2 infection. The sequencing used CD4+ T cells from PBMCs cultured with SARS-CoV-2 spike peptides, collected before COVID-19 vaccination. These receptors originate from a human donor who received a COVID-19 vaccine.

Only one count was recorded for this clone. The chain is built from TRBV5-1 and TRBJ2-3; 8 bases align to TRBD1. The trim removed 4 bases at V and 4 bases at J, leaving 5 bases unmatched. The CDR3 sequence is 14 residues long. CDR1 is SGHRS, CDR2 YFSETQ, per germline. For the CDR3, the DNA is TGCGCCAGCAGCCCTACACAGGGGGCAGATACGCAGTATTTT. Protein product: CASSPTQGADTQYF.

The chain links TRBV7-9 to TRBJ1-2; 8 nucleotides line up with TRBD1. Trimming at V came to 4 bases and at J to 7 bases, leaving 14 bases not matched to a gene. CDR3 size: 16 residues. Germline CDR1 SEHNR, CDR2 FQNEAQ (reference sequence). CDR3 protein: CASSSFLYTGGGGYTF. The CDR3 coding sequence is TGTGCCAGCAGCTCCTTCCTCTACACAGGGGGTGGTGGCTACACCTTC.

The V call is TRBV7-2, the J call TRBJ2-7; TRBD1 is a possible D gene (6 bases). Between the trimmed V and J ends, which lost 2 bases and 2 bases, there was a span of 19 bases. Per germline, CDR1 SGHTA and CDR2 FQGNSA. The CDR3 is 17 amino acids. The CDR3 DNA follows: TGTGCCAGCAGCTTAAGGGGTGGACAGAGCCTTACCTACGAGCAGTACTTC. Protein sequence: CASSLRGGQSLTYEQYF.

The rearrangement links TRBV28 to TRBJ1-3; D is undetermined. The V and J ends lost 6 bases and 3 bases respectively, with 3 bases between them. The CDR3 contains 11 residues. Per the germline V gene, CDR1 is MDHEN and CDR2 is SYDVKM. CDR3 sequence: CASRNGNTIYF. In DNA, the CDR3 is TGTGCCAGCAGGAATGGAAACACCATATATTTT.

A remark on this clone: Germline is not matched at one junction end, which may reflect a read error. V gene TRBV7-9 combines with J gene TRBJ2-5; D perhaps matches TRBD2 (5 bases). The CDR3 is made up of 14 amino acids. CDR1 and CDR2 (germline): SEHNR, FQNEAQ (reference sequence). CDR3 nucleotide sequence: TGTGCCAGCAGCTTAGGAGGACTCCAAGATACCCAGTACTTC. It yields the protein CASSLGGLQDTQYF.